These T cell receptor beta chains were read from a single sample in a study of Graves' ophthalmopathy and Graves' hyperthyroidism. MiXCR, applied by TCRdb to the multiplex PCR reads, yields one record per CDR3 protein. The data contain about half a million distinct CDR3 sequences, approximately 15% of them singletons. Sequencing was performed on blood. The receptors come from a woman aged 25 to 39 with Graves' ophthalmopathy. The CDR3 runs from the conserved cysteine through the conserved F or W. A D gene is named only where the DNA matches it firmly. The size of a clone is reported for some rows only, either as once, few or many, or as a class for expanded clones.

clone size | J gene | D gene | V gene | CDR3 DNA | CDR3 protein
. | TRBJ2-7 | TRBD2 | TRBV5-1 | TGCGCCAGCAGCATCTCGACTAGCGGGAGCCCCTACGAGCAGTACTTC | CASSISTSGSPYEQYF
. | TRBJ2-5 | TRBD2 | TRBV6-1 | TGTGCCAGCCGTCAAGCGGGGGGGGGGGAGACCCAGTACTTC | CASRQAGGGETQYF
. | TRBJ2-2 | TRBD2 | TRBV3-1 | TGTGCCAGCAGCCAAGATTCGAGACTAGCGGGAAGGTTCGGGGAGCTGTTTTTT | CASSQDSRLAGRFGELFF
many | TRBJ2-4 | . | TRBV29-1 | TGCAGCGTTTGGTTCGGATTAGCCAAAAACATTCAGTACTTC | CSVWFGLAKNIQYF
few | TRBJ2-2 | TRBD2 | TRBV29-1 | TGCAGCGTTGAACTCCAGCGGGGGCCCTACACCGGGGAGCTGTTTTTT | CSVELQRGPYTGELFF
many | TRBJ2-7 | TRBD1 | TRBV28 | TGTGCCAGCAGTTCCCCCGGGACAGGGAGTGAGCAGTACTTC | CASSSPGTGSEQYF
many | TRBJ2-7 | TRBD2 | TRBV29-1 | TGCAGCGTTGTACGCATAGCGGGTGGCGACGAGCAGTACTTC | CSVVRIAGGDEQYF
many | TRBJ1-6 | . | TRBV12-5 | TGTGCTAGTGGTCCAGGGAGCTCCTATAATTCACCCCTCCACTTT | CASGPGSSYNSPLHF
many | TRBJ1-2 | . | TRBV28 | TGTGCCAGCACCCCACTCGACTCAACCCGCTTGAGCTATGGCTACACCTTC | CASTPLDSTRLSYGYTF
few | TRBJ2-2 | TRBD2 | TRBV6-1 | TGTGCCAGCAGTGAAGGTAGCGGGGGAGCTGATACCGGGGAGCTGTTTTTT | CASSEGSGGADTGELFF
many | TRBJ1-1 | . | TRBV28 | TGTGCCAGCAGGACCTTGGGGGTTTCGGGCACTGAAGCTTTCTTT | CASRTLGVSGTEAFF
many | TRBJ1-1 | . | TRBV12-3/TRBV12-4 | TGTGCCAGCAGAGGAGGAGCAGGGAGGACTGAAGCTTTCTTT | CASRGGAGRTEAFF
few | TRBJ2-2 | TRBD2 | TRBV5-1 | TGCGCCAGCCAGACTAGCGGGGTCCCCGGGGAGCTGTTTTTT | CASQTSGVPGELFF
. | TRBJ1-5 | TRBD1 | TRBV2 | TGTGCCAGCATTCAAGGACAGGGGAGTAATCAGCCCCAGCATTTT | CASIQGQGSNQPQHF
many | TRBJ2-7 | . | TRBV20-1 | TGCAGTGCTCCCCCCCTTATCGGCTCCTACGAGCAGTACTTC | CSAPPLIGSYEQYF
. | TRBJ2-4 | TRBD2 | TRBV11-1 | TGTGCCAGCAGCCCTACGTCCTGGACTAGCGGGAGTCGGGAGGCCAAAAACATTCAGTACTTC | CASSPTSWTSGSREAKNIQYF
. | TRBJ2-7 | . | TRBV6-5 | TGTGCCAGCAGTTACTCGGGGCAGGGTACCTACGAGCAGTACTTC | CASSYSGQGTYEQYF
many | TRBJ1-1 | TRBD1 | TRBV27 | TGTGCCAGCAGTTTATCGTGGGGGACAGGGGAGGCTGAAGCTTTCTTT | CASSLSWGTGEAEAFF
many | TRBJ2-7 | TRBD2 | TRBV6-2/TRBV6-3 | TGTGCCAGCAGTATATCCGGGACTAGCGGACCCTACGAGCAGTACTTC | CASSISGTSGPYEQYF
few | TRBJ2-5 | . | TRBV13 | TGTGCCAGCAGCTCCCGAACGGACTTTGGGTCGGCCGAGACCCAGTACTTC | CASSSRTDFGSAETQYF
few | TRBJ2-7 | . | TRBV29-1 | TGCAGCTCCTCCCCGTTCGGGTACTTC | CSSSPFGYF
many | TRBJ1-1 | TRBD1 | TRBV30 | TGTGCCTGGAGTGTAGGAGACAGGGTAATGAACACTGAAGCTTTCTTT | CAWSVGDRVMNTEAFF
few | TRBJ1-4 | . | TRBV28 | TGTGCCAGCAGAACAGGAGGGGAAAAACTGTTTTTT | CASRTGGEKLFF
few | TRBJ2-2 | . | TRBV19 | TGTGCCAGTAGTATTCCGGGGGCGGGGAACACCGGGGAGCTGTTTTTT | CASSIPGAGNTGELFF
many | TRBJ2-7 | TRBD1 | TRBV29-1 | TGCAGCGCCGAGGGGGACAGGGACTACGAGCAGTACTTC | CSAEGDRDYEQYF
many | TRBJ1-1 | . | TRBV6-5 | TGTGCCAGCAGTTCCCCCTCAGGGGTGACTGAAGCTTTCTTT | CASSSPSGVTEAFF
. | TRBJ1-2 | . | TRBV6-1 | TGTGCCAGCAGTGAAGCAAGGAAACGCTATGGCTACACCTTC | CASSEARKRYGYTF
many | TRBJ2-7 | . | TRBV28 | TGTGCCAGCAGTTCCCCCGGGGATTGGTCCTACGAGCAGTACTTC | CASSSPGDWSYEQYF